Included here is one T cell receptor (beta chain) sequence, with context. The ends were cut back, 2 bases at V and 6 bases at J, with 13 bases in the middle. CDR1 is SGHTA, CDR2 FQGTGA, per germline. This CDR3 region has 14 residues. This sample is part of a study of OX40 agonist ivuxolimab in advanced cancers. Profiled with immunoSEQ multiplex PCR; TCRdb holds only in-frame clones, not every one. The table has under 95,000 clones, about 82% seen once. This receptor was identified in an adult with an advanced solid tumor such as melanoma, head and neck, liver or kidney cancer. The sample here was CD4+ or CD8+ T cells sorted from blood, taken in a trial of the OX40 agonist ivuxolimab. The gene calls are TRBV7-3 and TRBJ1-2, with a possible D match to TRBD1 (6 bases). The CDR3 loop reads CASSLGAEGDGYTF. DNA of the CDR3: TGTGCCAGCAGCTTAGGGGCGGAGGGGGATGGCTACACCTTC. The full variable domain, in which reference TRBV7-3 and TRBJ1-2 provide the parts outside the CDR3, is GAGVSQTPSNKVTEKGKYVELRCDPISGHTALYWYRQSLGQGPEFLIYFQGTGAADDSGLPNDRFFAVRPEGSVSTLKIQRTERGDSAVYLCASSLGAEGDGYTFGSGTRLTVV.